This TCR beta chain was recovered during a study of post-analysis software for immune sequencing data. Study in general: Multiple sclerosis in the patients followed relapsing-remitting, secondary progressive and progressive-relapsing courses. Notes on the study in general: Comparison of patients with controls showed five TRBV segments more frequent in patients, TRBV5-6, TRBV5-1 and TRBV20-1 among them. A significant reduction in normalized Chao1 diversity was observed in multiple sclerosis patients versus controls. Same-batch samples co-clustered strongly by F measure.

Trimming took 3 bases from V and 2 from J, leaving 8 bases between them. Germline CDR1 DFQATT, CDR2 SNEGSKA (reference sequence). The CDR3 contains 13 residues. Built from TCR beta cDNA, the libraries had unique molecular identifiers in them. The T cell input of 1 to 10 million gave roughly 0.5 million cDNA molecules. TCRdb independently ran MiXCR on the PCR reads; one entry per CDR3 protein. The table lists roughly 700,000 distinct CDR3 sequences, around 27% of them singletons. In this sample, this clonotype turned up a few times. Its specificity is unknown. This clonotype originated in a girl between 5 and 17 years old with multiple sclerosis. The chain recombines TRBV20-1 with TRBJ2-1; no reliable D call. The sequencing sample was made of blood. The CDR3 DNA sequence: TGCAGTGCTAGTCTGGATACCTACAATGAGCAGTTCTTC. Translating it yields CSASLDTYNEQFF.